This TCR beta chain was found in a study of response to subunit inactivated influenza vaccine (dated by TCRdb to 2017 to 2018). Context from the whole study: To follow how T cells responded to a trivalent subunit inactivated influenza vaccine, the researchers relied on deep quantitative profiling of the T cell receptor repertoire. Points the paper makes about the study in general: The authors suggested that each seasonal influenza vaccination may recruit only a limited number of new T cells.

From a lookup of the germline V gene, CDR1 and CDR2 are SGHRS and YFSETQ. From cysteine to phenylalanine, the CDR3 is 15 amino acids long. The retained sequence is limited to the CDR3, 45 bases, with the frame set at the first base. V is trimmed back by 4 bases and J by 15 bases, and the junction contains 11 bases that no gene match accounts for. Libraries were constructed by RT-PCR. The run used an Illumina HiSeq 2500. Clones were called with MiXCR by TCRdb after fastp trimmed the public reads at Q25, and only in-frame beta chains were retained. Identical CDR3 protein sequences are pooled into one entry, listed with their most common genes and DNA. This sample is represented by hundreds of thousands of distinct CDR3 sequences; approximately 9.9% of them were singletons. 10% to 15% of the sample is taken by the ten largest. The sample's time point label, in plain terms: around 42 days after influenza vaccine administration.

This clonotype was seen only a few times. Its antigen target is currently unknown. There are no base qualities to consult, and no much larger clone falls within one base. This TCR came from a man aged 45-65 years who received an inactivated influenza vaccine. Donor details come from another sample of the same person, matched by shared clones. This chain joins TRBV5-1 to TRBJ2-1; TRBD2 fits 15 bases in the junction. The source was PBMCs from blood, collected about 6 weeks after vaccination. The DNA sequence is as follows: TGCGCCAGCAGCCCCGGTGGGACTAGCGGGAGGTCTCGGTTCTTC. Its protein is CASSPGGTSGRSRFF.